This TCR beta chain is from a study of blood T cell repertoires in COVID-19. Study-wide background: The United States, Italy and Spain provided the acute and convalescent COVID-19 samples. Nucleic acid was either cDNA or gDNA, and it came from T cells, B-cell-depleted T cells, or PBMCs.

Only one count was recorded for this clone. Authors' analysis steps: Amplification with reference gene primers provided the estimates of nucleated cell counts. Here immunoSEQ multiplex PCR was the method, and the copy in TCRdb shows in-frame clones only, minus some. The V and J calls and clone size were taken over from that table, and D and trimming were inferred from the DNA. The sample lists 120,000 or so clones; around three quarters were seen once. Germline V gives CDR1 MDHEN, CDR2 SYDVKM. This CDR3 is 14 amino acids long. The V segment lost 7 bases and the J segment 3 bases; nucleotides outside the gene matches: 4.

The chain recombines TRBV28 with TRBJ2-7; 12 nucleotides agree with TRBD2. This receptor was obtained from a man between 65 and 85 years old with acute or convalescent COVID-19. Specimen: peripheral blood. CDR3 loop: CASTLLAGGYEQYF. CDR3 sequence (DNA): TGTGCCAGCACCTTACTAGCGGGAGGCTACGAGCAGTACTTC.